This T cell receptor (beta chain) was identified during a study of beta chain features in type 1 diabetes. Study-level findings and limits: A moderate, significant TCRB CDR3 shortening appeared in type 1 diabetes across four CD4+ subsets.

This CDR3 contains 17 residues. On this clone itself: Antigen specificity is unknown.

All of the isolated RNA was reverse transcribed, so expressed TCRB transcripts were sequenced. The data were produced by immunoSEQ multiplex PCR, yet TCRdb's version contains in-frame clones alone and is incomplete. The table lists about 700,000 clones, around 15% of them singletons. This receptor was identified in a man aged 18 to 29 with type 1 diabetes. Sequencing was done on a sample of naive CD4+ T cells from blood. V gene TRBV21-1 combines with J gene TRBJ2-7; no check of the table's D call, TRBD1, against the DNA was made. TRBV21-1 is reported as a pseudogene. The CDR3 here is CASSTPRGHLQTYEQYF. CDR3 nucleotides: TGTGCCAGCAGCACACCCCGGGGACATCTCCAAACCTACGAGCAGTACTTC.